These 22 T cell receptor beta chains originate from one sample sequenced in a study of T-cell memory formation after mild COVID-19. TCRdb passed the 5' RACE reads through MiXCR, listing each CDR3 protein once. The data show some 490,000 distinct CDR3 sequences, over 15% seen once. Source material: PBMCs or a T cell subset sorted from them (not recorded which). The receptor set was obtained from an adult woman who had mild COVID-19 (a few samples of this study predate the infection). Cell type and time point are not known.

This clonotype was counted a few times. This sequence joins TRBV9 and TRBJ2-1; D possibly corresponds to TRBD2 (7 bases). Germline V gene sequence: CDR1 SGDLS, CDR2 YYNGEE. Trimming stripped 3 bases from V and 8 bases from J, with 24 bases between. CDR3 length: 17 residues. The CDR3 DNA reads as TGTGCCAGCAGCGCATCCCGCTTCGGGGGGCAGGTCGATGAGCAGTTCTTC. This encodes CASSASRFGGQVDEQFF.

V usage is TRBV28 and J usage is TRBJ2-3; D possibly corresponds to TRBD2 (5 bases). V was trimmed by 2 bases and J by 2 bases, leaving 8 bases between them. The CDR3 runs to 14 residues. CDR1 is MDHEN, CDR2 SYDVKM, per germline. This chain's CDR3 is CASSLNGNTDTQYF. The DNA of the CDR3 is TGTGCCAGCAGTTTAAACGGGAACACAGATACGCAGTATTTT.

This clonotype appeared a few times. The chain recombines TRBV5-6 with TRBJ2-7; 11 bases line up with TRBD2. Germline values: CDR1 SGHDT, CDR2 YYEEEE. Germline trimming cut 2 bases from V and 5 bases from J; bases unmatched to any gene: 3. The CDR3 extends over 14 amino acids. The CDR3 DNA reads TGTGCCAGCAGCTTAACTAGCGGGAGAGACGAGCAGTACTTC. Amino acids: CASSLTSGRDEQYF.

In this sample, this clonotype turned up many times. The V gene is TRBV7-2, the J gene TRBJ1-1; D unclear. The V end lost 5 bases, the J end lost 4 bases, and 14 bases lay between the germline ends. Germline V gene sequence: CDR1 SGHTA, CDR2 FQGNSA. This CDR3 is 14 amino acids long. CDR3 amino acids: CASSSRVARTEAFF. CDR3 nucleotide sequence: TGTGCCAGCAGCAGTAGGGTAGCGCGCACTGAAGCTTTCTTT. Full variable domain (remainder filled in from reference TRBV7-2 and TRBJ1-1): GAGVSQSPSNKVTEKGKDVELRCDPISGHTALYWYRQSLGQGLEFLIYFQGNSAPDKSGLPSDRFSAERTGGSVSTLTIQRTQQEDSAVYLCASSSRVARTEAFFGQGTRLTVV.

CDR3 region: CASSPRTSGGVYEQYF. CDR3 sequence (DNA): TGCGCCAGCAGTCCAAGGACTAGCGGGGGGGTCTACGAGCAGTACTTC. The chain joins TRBV4-1 to TRBJ2-7, with 15 bases that match TRBD2. Germline values: CDR1 MGHRA, CDR2 YSYEKL. This CDR3 spans 16 amino acids. Trimming removed 6 bases from V and 3 bases from J; junction bases left unmatched: 6.

The chain carries TRBV7-3 and TRBJ2-1; D is possibly TRBD1 or TRBD2 (5 bases each). Germline CDR1 reads SGHTA; CDR2 reads FQGTGA. The V end was cut by 5 bases, the J end by 1 base, with 18 bases between. This CDR3 has 17 residues. CDR3 coding DNA: TGTGCCAGCAGCCCCCATCCCGGGACCCCGTCCTACAATGAGCAGTTCTTC. Encoded protein: CASSPHPGTPSYNEQFF.

This clonotype was recorded only once. V is TRBV6-5 and J is TRBJ1-2; 9 bases map to TRBD1. Germline assignment: CDR1 MNHEY and CDR2 SVGAGI. V lost 4 bases and J lost 7; bases outside the gene matches: 7. This CDR3 is built from 14 residues. CDR3 amino acids: CASSFSGTGSGYTF. DNA for the CDR3: TGTGCCAGCAGTTTCTCCGGGACAGGGTCTGGCTACACCTTC.

This clonotype was seen more than once but under ten times. The V call is TRBV30, the J call TRBJ2-1; TRBD2 matches at 10 bases. J lost 2 bases, V lost 8 bases, and 6 bases had no gene match. The germline gives CDR1 GTSNPN, CDR2 SVGIG (reference sequence). The CDR3 runs 14 residues. CDR3 DNA sequence: TGTGCCGGAGGCAGCGGGGGGGCCTACAATGAGCAGTTCTTC. As protein: CAGGSGGAYNEQFF.

This clonotype was observed a few times. The V and J genes are TRBV4-2 and TRBJ2-7; D is undetermined. CDR1 is LGHNA and CDR2 is YNFKEQ in the germline V gene. The CDR3 length is 15 residues. V was shortened by 3 bases and J by 0 bases, with 12 bases between the two germline ends. The CDR3 region has the DNA TGTGCCAGCAGCCACTGGACGTTTAACTCCTACGAGCAGTACTTC. Translation gives CASSHWTFNSYEQYF.

V usage is TRBV20-1 and J usage is TRBJ2-1; 13 nucleotides agree with TRBD2. With V trimmed by 4 bases and J by 6 bases, 6 bases remained unmatched. The CDR3 extends over 15 amino acids. The germline V gene encodes CDR1 DFQATT and CDR2 SNEGSKA (reference sequence). The CDR3 nucleotides are TGCAGTGCTACCAAACTAGCGGGGGGGCCCAATGAGCAGTTCTTC. This codes for CSATKLAGGPNEQFF.

This chain uses TRBV12-3 or TRBV12-4 with TRBJ1-4; no definite D call. The CDR3 is 16 amino acids. V was pared by 6 bases and J by 0 bases, with 14 bases between. Written as DNA, the CDR3 is TGTGCCAGCAGCCTCGGCGGAACTGCAACTAATGAAAAACTGTTTTTT. Its translation: CASSLGGTATNEKLFF.

This clonotype was counted at least ten times. The CDR3 DNA reads TGCAGTGCTAGAAGGGGGCAAGCTAGCGGGCACCTGTACAATGAGCAGTTCTTC. Its protein product is CSARRGQASGHLYNEQFF. The rearrangement links TRBV20-1 to TRBJ2-1, with D possibly being TRBD2 (8 bases). There are 18 residues in the CDR3. V lost 2 bases and J lost 4, with 24 bases in between. CDR1 and CDR2 from the germline V gene are DFQATT and SNEGSKA (reference sequence).

This clonotype was found a few times. The V gene is TRBV20-1, the J gene TRBJ2-2; no definite D call. Trimming stripped 4 bases from V and 6 bases from J, with 6 bases between. Germline lookup yields CDR1 DFQATT and CDR2 SNEGSKA (reference sequence). The CDR3 extends over 11 amino acids. CDR3 protein: CSAMFSGELFF. CDR3 nucleotide sequence: TGCAGTGCTATGTTCTCCGGGGAGCTGTTTTTT.

This clonotype was counted only a few times. This chain links TRBV6-1 with TRBJ1-1, with D hard to call. The CDR3 is 13 residues long. Trimming took off 5 bases at V and 2 bases at J, with 9 bases between the two ends. Germline values: CDR1 MNHNS, CDR2 SASEGT. The CDR3, as DNA: TGTGCCAGCAGTCAGACATTCAACACTGAAGCTTTCTTT. This codes for CASSQTFNTEAFF.

The rearrangement joins TRBV7-3 to TRBJ2-3; D unresolved. Germline V CDR1 and CDR2: SGHTA, FQGTGA. The CDR3 spans 14 residues. Trimming removed 5 bases from V and 2 bases from J, with 11 bases in between. DNA of the CDR3: TGTGCCAGCAGCCCCCCCGCTTACACAGATACGCAGTATTTT. As protein: CASSPPAYTDTQYF.

The chain couples TRBV4-2 to TRBJ2-1; TRBD2 matches 13 bases. Germline values: CDR1 LGHNA, CDR2 YNFKEQ. The CDR3 consists of 18 residues. J lost 4 bases, V lost 3 bases, and 9 bases had no gene match. The CDR3 coding sequence is TGTGCCAGCAGCCATCTCACCGGGACTAGCGGGAAATACAATGAGCAGTTCTTC. This gives the protein CASSHLTGTSGKYNEQFF.

The chain recombines TRBV29-1 with TRBJ1-2; 7 nucleotides match TRBD1. The CDR3 length is 11 residues. CDR1 and CDR2 (germline): SQVTM, ANQGSEA. V gave up 6 bases and J gave up 5 bases; unmatched junction bases: 3. The CDR3 spells CSVLQGYGYTF. Here the CDR3 DNA reads TGCAGCGTGTTACAGGGGTATGGCTACACCTTC.

This clonotype was counted ten times or more. CDR3 sequence reads: CASSLLGTDTQYF. In nucleotides, the CDR3 is TGTGCCAGCAGCTTACTGGGCACAGATACGCAGTATTTT. J is TRBJ2-3 and V is TRBV7-6; D unclear. V was cut by 2 bases and J by 1 base, with 4 bases left in between. Germline CDR1 is SGHVS and CDR2 is FNYEAQ. The CDR3 consists of 13 residues. Using reference TRBV7-6 and TRBJ2-3 for the parts outside the CDR3, the full variable domain is GAGVSQSPRYKVTKRGQDVALRCDPISGHVSLYWYRQALGQGPEFLTYFNYEAQQDKSGLPNDRFSAERPEGSISTLTIQRTEQRDSAMYRCASSLLGTDTQYFGPGTRLTVL.

This clonotype was counted a few times. J is TRBJ2-7 and V is TRBV29-1; TRBD1 matches at 10 bases. CDR3 length equals 14 residues. The ends lost 4 bases at V and 7 bases at J; junction bases unmatched: 10. Germline CDR1 SQVTM, CDR2 ANQGSEA. In nucleotides, the CDR3 is TGCAGCGTTGTCATCGGGACAGGGGTGGGAGAGCAGTACTTC. Its translation: CSVVIGTGVGEQYF.

In its sample, this clonotype was seen a few times. This chain connects TRBV6-1 to TRBJ1-5; D possibly corresponds to TRBD1 (5 bases). CDR1 MNHNS and CDR2 SASEGT come from the germline V gene. The CDR3 has 16 residues. Trimming stripped 1 base from V and 8 bases from J, with 18 bases between. The CDR3 spells CASSEVSQGVLKPQHF. CDR3 DNA: TGTGCCAGCAGTGAAGTTTCCCAGGGTGTCCTAAAGCCCCAGCATTTT.

The genes are TRBV4-1 and TRBJ1-6; weak D call: TRBD1 (5 bases). The length of the CDR3 is 14 residues. The V end lost 3 bases, the J end lost 11 bases, and 14 bases lay between the germline ends. The germline V gene has CDR1 MGHRA and CDR2 YSYEKL. The DNA for the CDR3 is TGCGCCAGCAGCCAGGGGGAGAGCGGGACACCCCTCCACTTT. Its protein product is CASSQGESGTPLHF.

This clonotype appeared a few times. This chain links TRBV6-2 or TRBV6-3 with TRBJ1-1, with a weak D call TRBD1 (5 bases). The V gene's germline CDR1 is MNHEY and CDR2 SVGEGT. The CDR3 contains 11 residues. Trimming cost V 8 bases and J 3 bases, with 7 bases left between them. DNA of the CDR3: TGTGCCAGCTCCAGGGACACTGAAGCTTTCTTT. It yields the protein CASSRDTEAFF.